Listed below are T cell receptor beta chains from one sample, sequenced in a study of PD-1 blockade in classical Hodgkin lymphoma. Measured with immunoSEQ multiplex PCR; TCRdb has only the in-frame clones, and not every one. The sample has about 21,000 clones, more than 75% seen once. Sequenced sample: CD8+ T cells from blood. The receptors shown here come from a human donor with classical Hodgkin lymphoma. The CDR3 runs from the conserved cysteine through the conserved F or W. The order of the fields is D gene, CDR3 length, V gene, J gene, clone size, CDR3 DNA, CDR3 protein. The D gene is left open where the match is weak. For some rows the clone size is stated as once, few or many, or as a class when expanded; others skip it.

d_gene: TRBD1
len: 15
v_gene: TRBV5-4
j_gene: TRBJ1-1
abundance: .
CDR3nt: TGTGCCAGCAGCTTGGTAGGGACAGGGGGGACTGAAGCTTTCTTT
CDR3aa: CASSLVGTGGTEAFF

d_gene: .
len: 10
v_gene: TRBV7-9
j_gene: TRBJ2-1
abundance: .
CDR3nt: TGTGCCAGCAGCCGAAATGAGCAGTTCTTC
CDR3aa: CASSRNEQFF

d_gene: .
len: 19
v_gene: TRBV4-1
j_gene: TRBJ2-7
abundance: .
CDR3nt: TGCGCCAGCAGCCAAGCCCCTTGGTTCGACCGCCCAGACCAATACGAGCAGTACTTC
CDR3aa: CASSQAPWFDRPDQYEQYF

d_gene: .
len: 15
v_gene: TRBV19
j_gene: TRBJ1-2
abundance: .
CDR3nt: TGTGCCAGTAGTAAGGAGGAGGGAATCGACTATGGCTACACCTTC
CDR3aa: CASSKEEGIDYGYTF

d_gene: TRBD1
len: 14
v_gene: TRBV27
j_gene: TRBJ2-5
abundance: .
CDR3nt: TGTGCCAGCAGTTCCACAGGGGTACAAGAGACCCAGTACTTC
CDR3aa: CASSSTGVQETQYF

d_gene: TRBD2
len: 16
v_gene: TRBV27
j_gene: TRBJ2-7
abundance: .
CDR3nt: TGTGCCAGCAGTTTTCGTGACGCGGGAGCTAAATCCGAGCAGTACTTC
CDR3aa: CASSFRDAGAKSEQYF

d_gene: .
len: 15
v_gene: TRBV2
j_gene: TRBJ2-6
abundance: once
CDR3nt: TGTGCCAGCTTTTATCAATACTCTGGGGCCAACGTCCTGACTTTC
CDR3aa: CASFYQYSGANVLTF

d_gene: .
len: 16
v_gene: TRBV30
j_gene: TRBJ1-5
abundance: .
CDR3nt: TGTGCCTGGAGTGGAATCGCAGTTCCAAATAATCAGCCCCAGCATTTT
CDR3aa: CAWSGIAVPNNQPQHF

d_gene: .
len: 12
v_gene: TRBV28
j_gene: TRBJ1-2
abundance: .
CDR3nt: TGTGCCAGCAGTTTAGGACCGTATGGCTACACCTTC
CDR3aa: CASSLGPYGYTF

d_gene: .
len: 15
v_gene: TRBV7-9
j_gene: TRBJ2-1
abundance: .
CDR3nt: TGTGCCAGCAGCTTAGCCCTCATCGCCTACAATGAGCAGTTCTTC
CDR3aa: CASSLALIAYNEQFF

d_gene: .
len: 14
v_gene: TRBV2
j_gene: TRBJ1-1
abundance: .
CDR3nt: TGTGCCAGCAGCCCCGACATCCTCAACACTGAAGCTTTCTTT
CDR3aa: CASSPDILNTEAFF

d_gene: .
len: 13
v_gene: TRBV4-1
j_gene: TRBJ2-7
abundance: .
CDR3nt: TGCGCCAGCAGCCAAGCTCGCGGCCACGAGCAGTACTTC
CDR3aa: CASSQARGHEQYF

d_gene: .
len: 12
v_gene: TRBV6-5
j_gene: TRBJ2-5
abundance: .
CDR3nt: TGTGCCAGCGGGGCCCGGCAAGAGACCCAGTACTTC
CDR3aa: CASGARQETQYF

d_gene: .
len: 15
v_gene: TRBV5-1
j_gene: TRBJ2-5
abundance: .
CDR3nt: TGCGCCAGCAGCTTCTTCGGCAGGGCCAAAGAGACCCAGTACTTC
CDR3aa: CASSFFGRAKETQYF

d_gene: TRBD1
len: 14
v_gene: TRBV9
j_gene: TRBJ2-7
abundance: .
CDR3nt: TGTGCCAGCAGTTCCGGGACAGGGGCGTACGAGCAGTACTTC
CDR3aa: CASSSGTGAYEQYF

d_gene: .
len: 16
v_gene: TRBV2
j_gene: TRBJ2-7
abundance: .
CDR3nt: TGTGCCAGCAGGGATCTCAGGGGACCCCTAGTCGACGAGCAGTACTTC
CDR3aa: CASRDLRGPLVDEQYF

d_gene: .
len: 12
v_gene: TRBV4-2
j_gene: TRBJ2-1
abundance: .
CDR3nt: TGTGCCAGCAGTTTCGGCGGCAGCGAGCAGTTCTTC
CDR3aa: CASSFGGSEQFF

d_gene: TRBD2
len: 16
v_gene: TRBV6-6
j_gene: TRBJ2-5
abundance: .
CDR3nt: TGTGCCAGCAGTTACGAGGGTAGCGGGGGTTGGGAGACCCAGTACTTC
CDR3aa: CASSYEGSGGWETQYF

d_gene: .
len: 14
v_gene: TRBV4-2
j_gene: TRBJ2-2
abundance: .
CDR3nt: TGTGCCAGCAGCCACTCAATGCAAGCCGGGGAGCTGTTTTTT
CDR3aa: CASSHSMQAGELFF

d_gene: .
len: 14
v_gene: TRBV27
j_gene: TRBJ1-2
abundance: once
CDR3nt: TGTGCCAGCAGTTCAGAGCTCCGGGGTGGTGGCTACACCTTC
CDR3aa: CASSSELRGGGYTF

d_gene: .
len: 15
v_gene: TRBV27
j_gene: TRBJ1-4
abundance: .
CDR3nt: TGTGCCAGCAGTTCTTCCGGGAAAGGAGATGAAAAACTGTTTTTT
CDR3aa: CASSSSGKGDEKLFF

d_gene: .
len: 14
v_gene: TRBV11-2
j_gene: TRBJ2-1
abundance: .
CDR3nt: TGTGCCAGCAGCTTAAACCGGGGGCCCAATGAGCAGTTCTTC
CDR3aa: CASSLNRGPNEQFF

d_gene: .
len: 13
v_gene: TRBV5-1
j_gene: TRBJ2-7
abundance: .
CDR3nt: TGCGCCAGCAGCTTGGTAAGGACAGACGAGCAGTACTTC
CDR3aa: CASSLVRTDEQYF

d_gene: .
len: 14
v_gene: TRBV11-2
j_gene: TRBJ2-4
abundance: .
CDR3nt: TGTGCCAGCAGCACTTGGACCAGCTTTAACATTCAGTACTTC
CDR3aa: CASSTWTSFNIQYF

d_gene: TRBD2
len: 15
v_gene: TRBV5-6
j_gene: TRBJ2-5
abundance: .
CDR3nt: TGTGCCAGCAGCCCATCGGGACTAGCGAGCGAGACCCAGTACTTC
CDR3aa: CASSPSGLASETQYF

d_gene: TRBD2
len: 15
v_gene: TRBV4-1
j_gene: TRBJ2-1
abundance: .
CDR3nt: TGCGCCAGCAGCCCAAGACTAGCGGGAGAGAGTGAGCAGTTCTTC
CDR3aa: CASSPRLAGESEQFF

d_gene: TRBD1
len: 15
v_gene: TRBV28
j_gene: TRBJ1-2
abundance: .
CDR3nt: TGTGCCAGCACCCCCCCGGGACAGGGGGGATATGGCTACACCTTC
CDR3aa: CASTPPGQGGYGYTF

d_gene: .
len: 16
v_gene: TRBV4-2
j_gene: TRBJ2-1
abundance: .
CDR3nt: TGTGCCAGCAGCCAAGAGTCCGGAAGCTCCTACAATGAGCAGTTCTTC
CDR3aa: CASSQESGSSYNEQFF

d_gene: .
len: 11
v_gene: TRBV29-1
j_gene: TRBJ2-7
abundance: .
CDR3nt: TGCAGCGCAGACGAAGACTACGAGCAGTACTTC
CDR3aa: CSADEDYEQYF